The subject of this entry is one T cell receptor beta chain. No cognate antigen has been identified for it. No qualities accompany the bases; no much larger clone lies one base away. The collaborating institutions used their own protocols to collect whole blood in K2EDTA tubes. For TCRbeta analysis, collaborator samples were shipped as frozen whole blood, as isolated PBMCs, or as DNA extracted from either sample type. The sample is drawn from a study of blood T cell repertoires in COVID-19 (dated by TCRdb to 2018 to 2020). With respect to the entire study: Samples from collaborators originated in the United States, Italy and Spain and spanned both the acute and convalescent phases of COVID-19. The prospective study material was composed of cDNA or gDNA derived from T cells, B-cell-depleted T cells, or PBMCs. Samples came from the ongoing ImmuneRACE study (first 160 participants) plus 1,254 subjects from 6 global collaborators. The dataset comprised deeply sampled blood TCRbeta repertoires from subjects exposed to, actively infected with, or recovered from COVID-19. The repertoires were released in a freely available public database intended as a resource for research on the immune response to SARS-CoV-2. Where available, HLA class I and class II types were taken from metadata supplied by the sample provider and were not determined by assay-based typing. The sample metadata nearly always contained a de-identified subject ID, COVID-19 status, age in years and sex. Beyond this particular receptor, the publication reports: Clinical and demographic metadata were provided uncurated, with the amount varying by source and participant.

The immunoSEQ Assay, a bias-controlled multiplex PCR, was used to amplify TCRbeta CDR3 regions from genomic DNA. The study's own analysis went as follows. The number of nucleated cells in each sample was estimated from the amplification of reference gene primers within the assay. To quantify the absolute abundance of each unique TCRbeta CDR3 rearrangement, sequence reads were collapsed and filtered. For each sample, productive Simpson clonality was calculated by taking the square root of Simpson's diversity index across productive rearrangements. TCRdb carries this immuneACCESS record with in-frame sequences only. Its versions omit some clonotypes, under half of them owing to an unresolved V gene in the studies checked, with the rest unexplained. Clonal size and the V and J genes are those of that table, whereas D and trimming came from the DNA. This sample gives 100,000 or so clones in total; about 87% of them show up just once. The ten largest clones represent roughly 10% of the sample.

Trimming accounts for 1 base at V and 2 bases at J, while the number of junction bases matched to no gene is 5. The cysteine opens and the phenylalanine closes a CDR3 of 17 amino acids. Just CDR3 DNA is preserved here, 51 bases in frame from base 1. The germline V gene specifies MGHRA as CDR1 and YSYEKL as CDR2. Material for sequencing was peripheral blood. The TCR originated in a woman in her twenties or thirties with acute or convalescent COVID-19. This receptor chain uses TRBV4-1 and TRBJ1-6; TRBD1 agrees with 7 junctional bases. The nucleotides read TGCGCCAGCAGCCAAGTGAGGGGGCTAGCCTATAATTCACCCCTCCACTTT. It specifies CASSQVRGLAYNSPLHF.